These T cell receptor beta chains were read from a single sample in a study of cytomegalovirus exposure and HLA in healthy donors. Assay: immunoSEQ multiplex PCR; the TCRdb copy retains only in-frame clones and omits some. The data contain roughly 110,000 clones, roughly 70% of them seen just once; the ten biggest clones take up around 2.8%. The source material was PBMCs. These receptor sequences come from a male donor in good health and CMV-seropositive. Each CDR3 is given with its conserved first and last residue. A D gene is named only where the DNA matches it firmly. Rows may omit the clone size; those that give it use once, few, many or a size class.

j_gene,d_gene,len,abundance,v_gene,CDR3nt,CDR3aa
TRBJ1-4,-,13,-,TRBV7-9,TGTGCCAGCAGCTTAACAGGGATTGAAAAACTGTTTTTT,CASSLTGIEKLFF
TRBJ2-1,-,15,-,TRBV7-9,TGTGCCAGCAGCTTAGCAGGCCTAGTCAACAATGAGCAGTTCTTC,CASSLAGLVNNEQFF
TRBJ2-7,-,10,-,TRBV12-2,TGTGCAAGACAGGGTTACGAGCAGTACTTC,CARQGYEQYF
TRBJ2-3,-,16,-,TRBV7-2,TGTGCCAGCAGCTTCCGTGGGGACTCCCCCACAGATACGCAGTATTTT,CASSFRGDSPTDTQYF
TRBJ1-6,TRBD1,15,-,TRBV5-4,TGTGCCAGCAGCACAGGACAGGGGTATAATTCACCCCTCCACTTT,CASSTGQGYNSPLHF
TRBJ1-4,-,16,-,TRBV5-1,TGCGCCAGCAGCTTGGCCTCGGCAGGGAGGCGTGAAAAACTGTTTTTT,CASSLASAGRREKLFF
TRBJ2-7,TRBD2,21,-,TRBV12-5,TGTGCTAGTGGTTTGGTAAGCTGTAGCGGGAGAATTGTTGGGTATCGAAACGAGCAGTACTTC,CASGLVSCSGRIVGYRNEQYF
TRBJ1-1,TRBD1,11,-,TRBV29-1,TGCAGCGTTGCCAGGGGGGAAGAAGCTTTCTTT,CSVARGEEAFF
TRBJ2-7,-,12,-,TRBV18,TGTGCCAGCTCACCCGGAGACGTCGCGCAGTACTTC,CASSPGDVAQYF
TRBJ1-3,-,13,-,TRBV29-1,TGCAGCGTTGAAGAGGAGAGTGGAAACACCATATATTTT,CSVEEESGNTIYF
TRBJ2-2,TRBD2,15,-,TRBV9,TGTGCCAGCAGGGTAGCGGGGGTGAACACCGGGGAGCTGTTTTTT,CASRVAGVNTGELFF
TRBJ2-5,-,13,-,TRBV7-6,TGTGCCAGCAGCCCGGGACTTCAAGAGACCCAGTACTTC,CASSPGLQETQYF
TRBJ1-1,-,13,-,TRBV6-5,TGTGCCAGCAGTAAAACAGGTCGCACTGAAGCTTTCTTT,CASSKTGRTEAFF
TRBJ1-2,-,12,-,TRBV6-1,TGTGCCAGCAGTTCTAATAACTATGGCTACACCTTC,CASSSNNYGYTF
TRBJ1-3,-,17,once,TRBV9,TGTGCCAGCAGCGTAGACGCCAGGGCGTTTTTAGGAAACACCATATATTTT,CASSVDARAFLGNTIYF
TRBJ2-3,TRBD2,16,-,TRBV4-3,TGCGCCAGCAGCCAAGAACCTAGCGGGAGAACAGATACGCAGTATTTT,CASSQEPSGRTDTQYF
TRBJ2-7,-,12,-,TRBV29-1,TGCAGCACCCGAGCAGGCACCTACGAGCAGTACTTC,CSTRAGTYEQYF
TRBJ2-7,TRBD1,15,-,TRBV5-1,TGCGCCAGCAGCTTGGCCTCGGACAGGGGGTACGAGCAGTACTTC,CASSLASDRGYEQYF
TRBJ2-7,-,15,-,TRBV6-6,TGTGCCAGCAGTTACGAGGGACTCTCCTCCTACGAGCAGTACTTC,CASSYEGLSSYEQYF
TRBJ2-5,TRBD2,16,-,TRBV4-2,TGTGCCAGCAGCCAAGCTAGCGGGAGTGGGCAAGAGACCCAGTACTTC,CASSQASGSGQETQYF
TRBJ1-1,-,15,-,TRBV21-1,TGTGCCAGCAGCTTCGATACAGGGGTGTACACTGAAGCTTTCTTT,CASSFDTGVYTEAFF
TRBJ2-7,-,14,-,TRBV19,TGTGCCAGTAGTATAGGACTCGCGGCCTACGAGCAGTACTTC,CASSIGLAAYEQYF
TRBJ1-4,-,14,-,TRBV7-9,TGTGCCAGCAGCTTAGCAGGGGGAAGTGAAAAACTGTTTTTT,CASSLAGGSEKLFF
TRBJ2-5,TRBD2,18,-,TRBV18,TGTGCCAGCTCACCACCGGGACTAGCGGGAACGGTCGGGGAGACCCAGTACTTC,CASSPPGLAGTVGETQYF
TRBJ2-1,TRBD2,14,-,TRBV4-1,TGCGCCAGCAGCCAGCCGGGGGGGAACAATGAGCAGTTCTTC,CASSQPGGNNEQFF
TRBJ2-5,TRBD2,15,-,TRBV7-2,TGTGCCAGCAGCAACACTAGCGGGGCCTGGGGGACCCAGTACTTC,CASSNTSGAWGTQYF
TRBJ1-2,TRBD1,13,-,TRBV28,TGTGCCAGCAGGCAGGGGGCGCCGGTTGGCTACACCTTC,CASRQGAPVGYTF
TRBJ2-7,TRBD1,15,-,TRBV7-2,TGTGCCAGCAGCCCAGGACAGGGGACCACCTACGAGCAGTACTTC,CASSPGQGTTYEQYF
TRBJ2-7,TRBD2,14,-,TRBV7-6,TGTGCCAGCAGCCAAGCGGGAGTAATGCACGAGCAGTACTTC,CASSQAGVMHEQYF